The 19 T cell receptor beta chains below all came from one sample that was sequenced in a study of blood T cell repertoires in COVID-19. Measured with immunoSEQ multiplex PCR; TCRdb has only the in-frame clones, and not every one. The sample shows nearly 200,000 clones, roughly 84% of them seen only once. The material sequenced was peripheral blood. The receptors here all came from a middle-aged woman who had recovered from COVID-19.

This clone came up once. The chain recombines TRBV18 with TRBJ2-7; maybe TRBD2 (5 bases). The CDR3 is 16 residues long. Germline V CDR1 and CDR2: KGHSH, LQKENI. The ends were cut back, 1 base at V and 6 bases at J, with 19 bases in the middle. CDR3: CASSPLSQAPAGEQYF. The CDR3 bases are TGTGCCAGCTCACCACTCTCCCAGGCTCCCGCGGGCGAGCAGTACTTC.

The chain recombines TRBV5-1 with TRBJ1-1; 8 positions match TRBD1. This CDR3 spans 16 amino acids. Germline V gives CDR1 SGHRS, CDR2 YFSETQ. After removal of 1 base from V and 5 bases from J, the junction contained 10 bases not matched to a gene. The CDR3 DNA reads TGCGCCAGCAGCTTGTTGACTGGGCAGGGGGCAACTGAAGCTTTCTTT. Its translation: CASSLLTGQGATEAFF.

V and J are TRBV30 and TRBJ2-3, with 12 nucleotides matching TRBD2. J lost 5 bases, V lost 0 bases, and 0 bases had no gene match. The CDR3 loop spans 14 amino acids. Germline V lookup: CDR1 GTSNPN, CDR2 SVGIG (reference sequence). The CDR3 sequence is CAWSVTSGGDTQYF. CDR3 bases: TGTGCCTGGAGTGTGACTAGCGGGGGAGATACGCAGTATTTT. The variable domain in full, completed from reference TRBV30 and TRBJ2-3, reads SQTIHQWPATLVQPVGSPLSLECTVEGTSNPNLYWYRQAAGRGLQLLFYSVGIGQISSEVPQNLSASRPQDRQFILSSKKLLLSDSGFYLCAWSVTSGGDTQYFGPGTRLTVL.

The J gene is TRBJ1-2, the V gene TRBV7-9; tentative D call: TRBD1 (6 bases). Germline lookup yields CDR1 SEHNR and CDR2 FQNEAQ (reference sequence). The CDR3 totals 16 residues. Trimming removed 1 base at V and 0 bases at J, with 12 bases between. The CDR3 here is CASSLEETGANYGYTF. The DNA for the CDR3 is TGTGCCAGCAGCTTAGAGGAGACAGGCGCTAACTATGGCTACACCTTC.

CDR3 nucleotide sequence: TGTGCCAGCAGTGAACTTGGACAGACCAATCAGCCCCAGCATTTT. Translated: CASSELGQTNQPQHF. This chain links TRBV2 with TRBJ1-5; TRBD1 is a possible D gene (6 bases). V dropped 2 bases and J dropped 3 bases, with 11 bases sitting between them. Germline CDR1 reads SNHLY; CDR2 reads FYNNEI. The length of the CDR3 is 15 residues.

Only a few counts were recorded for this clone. The chain's CDR3 is CASSPNTQGFEQYF. The CDR3 bases are TGTGCCAGCTCACCCAATACGCAGGGGTTCGAGCAGTACTTC. The chain links TRBV18 to TRBJ2-7, with TRBD1 as a possible D gene (6 bases). V was pared by 3 bases and J by 6 bases, with 15 bases between. The CDR3 extends over 14 amino acids. Germline lookup yields CDR1 KGHSH and CDR2 LQKENI.

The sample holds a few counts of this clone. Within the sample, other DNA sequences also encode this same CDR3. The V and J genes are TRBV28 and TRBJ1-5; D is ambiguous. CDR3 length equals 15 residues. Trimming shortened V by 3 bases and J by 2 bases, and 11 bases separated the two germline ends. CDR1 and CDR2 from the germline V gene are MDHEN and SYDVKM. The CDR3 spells CASSFGSGGNQPQHF. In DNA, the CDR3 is TGTGCCAGCAGTTTCGGGTCCGGGGGCAATCAGCCCCAGCATTTT. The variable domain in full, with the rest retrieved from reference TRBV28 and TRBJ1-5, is DVKVTQSSRYLVKRTGEKVFLECVQDMDHENMFWYRQDPGLGLRLIYFSYDVKMKEKGDIPEGYSVSREKKERFSLILESASTNQTSMYLCASSFGSGGNQPQHFGDGTRLSIL.

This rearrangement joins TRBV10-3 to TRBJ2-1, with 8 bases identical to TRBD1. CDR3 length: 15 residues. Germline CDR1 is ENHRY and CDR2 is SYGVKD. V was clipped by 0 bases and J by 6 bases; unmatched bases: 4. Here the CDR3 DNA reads TGTGCCATCAGTGAGTCGAACAGGGGGTCCAATGAGCAGTTCTTC. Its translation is CAISESNRGSNEQFF.

The CDR3 region is CASSLELSGGDTQYF. CDR3 nucleotides: TGTGCCAGCAGCTTAGAGCTATCGGGTGGAGATACGCAGTATTTT. This chain joins TRBV7-9 and TRBJ2-3, with D unresolved. This CDR3 comprises 15 residues. Trimming pared 1 base from V and 5 bases from J, leaving 13 bases between. Germline V CDR1 and CDR2: SEHNR, FQNEAQ (reference sequence).

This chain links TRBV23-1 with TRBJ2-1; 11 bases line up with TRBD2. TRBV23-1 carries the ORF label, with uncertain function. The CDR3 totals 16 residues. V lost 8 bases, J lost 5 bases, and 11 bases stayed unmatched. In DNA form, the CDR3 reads TGCGCCAGCGAGCCCCGACTAGCGGGATGGGACAATGAGCAGTTCTTC. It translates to CASEPRLAGWDNEQFF.

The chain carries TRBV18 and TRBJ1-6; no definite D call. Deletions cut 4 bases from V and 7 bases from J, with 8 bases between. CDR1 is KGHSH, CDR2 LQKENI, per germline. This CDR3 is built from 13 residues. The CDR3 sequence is CASSREWNSPLHF. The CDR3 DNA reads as TGTGCCAGCTCACGCGAGTGGAATTCACCCCTCCACTTT.

CDR3 sequence (DNA): TGTGCCAGCAGCTTAGAGAGAGGGATGAAGCCCCAGCATTTT. Residues: CASSLERGMKPQHF. The chain employs TRBV7-2 and TRBJ1-5, with unresolved D. Between the trimmed V and J ends, which lost 1 base and 8 bases, there was a span of 12 bases. The CDR3 length is 14 residues. CDR1 and CDR2 (germline): SGHTA, FQGNSA.

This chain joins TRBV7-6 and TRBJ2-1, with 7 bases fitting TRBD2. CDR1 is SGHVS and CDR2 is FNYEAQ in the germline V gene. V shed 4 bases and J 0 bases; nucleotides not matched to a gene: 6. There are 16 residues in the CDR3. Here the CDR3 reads CASSYGAGSSYNEQFF. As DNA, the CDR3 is TGTGCCAGCAGCTACGGAGCGGGAAGCTCCTACAATGAGCAGTTCTTC.

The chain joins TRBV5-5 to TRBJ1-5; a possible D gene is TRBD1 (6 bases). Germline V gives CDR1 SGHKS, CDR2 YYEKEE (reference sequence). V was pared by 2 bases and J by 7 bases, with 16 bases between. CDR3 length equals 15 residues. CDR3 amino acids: CASSFSGGMGQPQHF. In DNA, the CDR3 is TGTGCCAGCAGCTTCTCGGGGGGCATGGGACAGCCCCAGCATTTT.

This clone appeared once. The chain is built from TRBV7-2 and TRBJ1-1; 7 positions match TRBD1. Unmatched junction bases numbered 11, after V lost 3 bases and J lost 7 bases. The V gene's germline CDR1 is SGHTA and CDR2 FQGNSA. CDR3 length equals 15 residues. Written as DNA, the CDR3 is TGTGCCAGCAGCTTGACCCCGACAGGGTTGGATGAAGCTTTCTTT. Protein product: CASSLTPTGLDEAFF.

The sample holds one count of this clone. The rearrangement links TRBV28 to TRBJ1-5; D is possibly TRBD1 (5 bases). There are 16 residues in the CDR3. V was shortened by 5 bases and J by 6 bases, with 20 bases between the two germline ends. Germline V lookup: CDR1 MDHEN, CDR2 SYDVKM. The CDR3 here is CASSPTSGQGSQPQHF. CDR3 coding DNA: TGTGCCAGCAGTCCGACATCGGGTCAGGGTAGTCAGCCCCAGCATTTT.

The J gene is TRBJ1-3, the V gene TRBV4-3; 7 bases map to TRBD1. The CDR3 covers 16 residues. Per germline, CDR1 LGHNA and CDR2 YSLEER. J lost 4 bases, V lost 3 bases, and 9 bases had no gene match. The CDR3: CASSQDDRALGNTIYF. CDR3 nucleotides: TGCGCCAGCAGCCAGGACGACAGGGCTTTAGGAAACACCATATATTTT.

The CDR3 DNA reads TGTGCCAGCGGGCGGGACGACCAAGAGACCCAGTACTTC. This gives the protein CASGRDDQETQYF. The chain couples TRBV27 to TRBJ2-5; maybe TRBD2 (6 bases). The germline V gene encodes CDR1 MNHEY and CDR2 SMNVEV (reference sequence). This CDR3 spans 13 amino acids. The V end lost 8 bases, the J end lost 0 bases, and 10 bases lay between the germline ends.

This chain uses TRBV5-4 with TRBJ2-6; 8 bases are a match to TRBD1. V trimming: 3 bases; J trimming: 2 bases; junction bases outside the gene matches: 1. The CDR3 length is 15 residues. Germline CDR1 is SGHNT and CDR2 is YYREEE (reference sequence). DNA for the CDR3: TGTGCCAGCAGCTCGGACAGGGCTGGGGCCAACGTCCTGACTTTC. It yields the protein CASSSDRAGANVLTF.